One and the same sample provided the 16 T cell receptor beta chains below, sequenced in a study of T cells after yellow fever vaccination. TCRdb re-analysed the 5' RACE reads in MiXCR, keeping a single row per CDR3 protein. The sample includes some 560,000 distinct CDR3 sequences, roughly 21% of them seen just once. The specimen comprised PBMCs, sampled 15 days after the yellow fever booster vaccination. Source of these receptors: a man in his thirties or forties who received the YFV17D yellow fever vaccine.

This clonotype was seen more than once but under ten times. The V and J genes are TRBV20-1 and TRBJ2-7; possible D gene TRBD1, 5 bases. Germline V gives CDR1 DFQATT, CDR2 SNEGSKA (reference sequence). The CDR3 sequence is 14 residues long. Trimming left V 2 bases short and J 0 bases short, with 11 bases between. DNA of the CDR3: TGCAGTGCTAGATCCAGGGCCAGCTCCTACGAGCAGTACTTC. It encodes CSARSRASSYEQYF.

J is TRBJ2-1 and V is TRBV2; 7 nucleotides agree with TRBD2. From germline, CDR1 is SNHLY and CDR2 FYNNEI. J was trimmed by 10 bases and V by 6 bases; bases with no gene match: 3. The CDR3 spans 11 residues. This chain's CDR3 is CASRFSGEQFF. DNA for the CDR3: TGTGCCAGCAGGTTTAGCGGGGAGCAGTTCTTC.

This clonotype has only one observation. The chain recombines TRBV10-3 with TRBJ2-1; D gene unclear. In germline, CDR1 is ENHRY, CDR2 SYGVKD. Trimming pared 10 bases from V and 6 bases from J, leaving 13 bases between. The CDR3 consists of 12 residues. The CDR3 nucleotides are TGTGCCACTTCCATCAACAGCAATGAGCAGTTCTTC. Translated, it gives CATSINSNEQFF.

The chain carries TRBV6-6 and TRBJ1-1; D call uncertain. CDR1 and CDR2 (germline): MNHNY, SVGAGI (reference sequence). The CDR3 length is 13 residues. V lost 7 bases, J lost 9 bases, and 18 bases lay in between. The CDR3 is CASKDKELFQAFF. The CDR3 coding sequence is TGTGCCAGCAAAGATAAAGAGCTATTTCAAGCTTTCTTT.

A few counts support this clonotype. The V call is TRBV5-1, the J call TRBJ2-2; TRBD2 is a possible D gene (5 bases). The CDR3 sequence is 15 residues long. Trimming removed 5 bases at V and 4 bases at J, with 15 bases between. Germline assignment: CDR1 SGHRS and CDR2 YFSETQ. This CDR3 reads CASSGLASGTGELFF. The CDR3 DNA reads TGCGCCAGCAGTGGGCTAGCTTCGGGCACCGGGGAGCTGTTTTTT.

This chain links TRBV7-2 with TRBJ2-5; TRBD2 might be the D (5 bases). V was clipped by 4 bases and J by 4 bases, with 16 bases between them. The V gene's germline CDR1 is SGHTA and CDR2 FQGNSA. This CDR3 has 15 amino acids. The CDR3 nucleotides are TGTGCCAGCAGCTCCGGCGGAGTCGGAGGAGAGACCCAGTACTTC. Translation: CASSSGGVGGETQYF.

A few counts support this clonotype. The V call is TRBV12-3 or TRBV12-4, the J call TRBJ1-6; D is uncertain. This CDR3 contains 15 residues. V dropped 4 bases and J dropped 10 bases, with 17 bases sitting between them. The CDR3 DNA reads TGTGCCAGCAGTTACAGTGAGGCAGGCGGCTCACCCCTCCACTTT. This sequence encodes CASSYSEAGGSPLHF.

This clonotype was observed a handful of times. The DNA for the CDR3 is TGCGCCAGCAGCCTGGATGGTTGGGGTAGCAATGGCTACACCTTC. Translated: CASSLDGWGSNGYTF. This chain links TRBV5-1 with TRBJ1-2; no clear D gene. In germline, CDR1 is SGHRS, CDR2 YFSETQ. The CDR3 length is 15 residues. V gave up 4 bases and J gave up 6 bases, with 19 bases separating them. Using reference TRBV5-1 and TRBJ1-2 for the parts outside the CDR3, the full variable domain is KAGVTQTPRYLIKTRGQQVTLSCSPISGHRSVSWYQQTPGQGLQFLFEYFSETQRNKGNFPGRFSGRQFSNSRSEMNVSTLELGDSALYLCASSLDGWGSNGYTFGSGTRLTVV.

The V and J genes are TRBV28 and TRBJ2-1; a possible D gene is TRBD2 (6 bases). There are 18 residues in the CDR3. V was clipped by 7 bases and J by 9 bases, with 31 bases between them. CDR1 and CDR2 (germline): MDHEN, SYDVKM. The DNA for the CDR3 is TGTGCCAGCACCCCCTCCCGTTGGTCGGGAGATGCTTCGGGTGAGCAGTTCTTC. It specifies CASTPSRWSGDASGEQFF.

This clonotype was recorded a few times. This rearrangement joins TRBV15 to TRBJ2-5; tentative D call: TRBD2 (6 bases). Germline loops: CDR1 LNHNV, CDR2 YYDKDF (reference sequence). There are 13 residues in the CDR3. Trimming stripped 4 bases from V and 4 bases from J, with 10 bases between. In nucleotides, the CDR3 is TGTGCCACCAGCAAGCGGGTGGGAGAGACCCAGTACTTC. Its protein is CATSKRVGETQYF.

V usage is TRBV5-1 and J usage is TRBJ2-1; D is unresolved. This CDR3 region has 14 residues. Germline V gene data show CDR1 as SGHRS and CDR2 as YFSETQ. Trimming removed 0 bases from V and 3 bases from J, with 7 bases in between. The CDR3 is CASSLDRFYNEQFF. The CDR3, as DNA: TGCGCCAGCAGCTTGGATAGATTCTACAATGAGCAGTTCTTC.

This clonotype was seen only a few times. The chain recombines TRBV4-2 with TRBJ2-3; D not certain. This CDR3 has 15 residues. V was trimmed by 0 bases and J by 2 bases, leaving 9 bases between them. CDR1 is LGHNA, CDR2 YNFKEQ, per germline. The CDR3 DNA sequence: TGTGCCAGCAGCCAAGATCCGGGTTTCACAGATACGCAGTATTTT. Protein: CASSQDPGFTDTQYF.

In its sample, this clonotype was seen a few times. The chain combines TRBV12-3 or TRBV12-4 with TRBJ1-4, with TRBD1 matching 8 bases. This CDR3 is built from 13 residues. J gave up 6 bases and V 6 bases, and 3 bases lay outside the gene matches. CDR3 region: CASSGQGHEKLFF. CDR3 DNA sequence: TGTGCCAGCAGCGGACAGGGACATGAAAAACTGTTTTTT.

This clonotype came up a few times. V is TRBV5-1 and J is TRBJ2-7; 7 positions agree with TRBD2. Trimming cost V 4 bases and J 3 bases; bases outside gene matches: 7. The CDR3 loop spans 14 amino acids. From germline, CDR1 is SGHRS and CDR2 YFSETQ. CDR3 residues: CASSPPAGRYEQYF. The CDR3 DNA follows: TGCGCCAGCAGCCCACCAGCGGGACGCTACGAGCAGTACTTC.

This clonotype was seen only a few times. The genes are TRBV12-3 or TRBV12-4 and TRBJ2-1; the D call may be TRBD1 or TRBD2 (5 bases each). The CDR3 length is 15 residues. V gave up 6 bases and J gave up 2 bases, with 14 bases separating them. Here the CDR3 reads CASSSGTPTYNEQFF. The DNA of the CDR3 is TGTGCCAGCAGCTCCGGGACCCCGACCTACAATGAGCAGTTCTTC.

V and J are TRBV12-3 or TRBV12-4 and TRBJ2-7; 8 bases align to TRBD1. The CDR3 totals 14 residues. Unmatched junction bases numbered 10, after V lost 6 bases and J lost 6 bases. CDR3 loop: CASSNGQGSAEQYF. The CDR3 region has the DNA TGTGCCAGCAGCAACGGACAGGGAAGTGCCGAGCAGTACTTC.